This TCR beta chain was found in a study of shared clonotypes between healthy human individuals. CDR1 and CDR2 (germline): SGHNT, YYREEE (reference sequence). V was pared by 0 bases and J by 6 bases, with 13 bases of the junction left unmatched. The length of the CDR3 is 18 residues. CD45RO-negative, CCR7-selected cells formed the naive CD8 fraction, which excluded terminally differentiated effector memory CD45RA+ cells. The repertoire was sequenced with immunoSEQ multiplex PCR; TCRdb's copy has only in-frame clones and lacks some. In the table there are approximately 840,000 clones, about 96% of which are singletons.

Material for sequencing was naive CD8+ T cells sorted from blood. V is TRBV5-4 and J is TRBJ2-1, with 9 bases identical to TRBD1. The sequence derives from a man aged 30-40 years in good health. The CDR3 region is CASSLVATRDRVGNEQFF. CDR3 in DNA: TGTGCCAGCAGCTTGGTAGCTACCCGGGACAGGGTGGGCAATGAGCAGTTCTTC. Drawing the rest from reference TRBV5-4 and TRBJ2-1, the complete variable domain is ETGVTQSPTHLIKTRGQQVTLRCSSQSGHNTVSWYQQALGQGPQFIFQYYREEENGRGNFPPRFSGLQFPNYSSELNVNALELDDSALYLCASSLVATRDRVGNEQFFGPGTRLTVL.